Below, one TCR beta chain is given with its context. Its antigen is unknown. The data were taken from a study of CD8 T cells in ankylosing spondylitis. Findings of the study overall: A TCR beta motif of about eight highly homologous variants appeared characteristic of ankylosing spondylitis blood. With a CD8+ phenotype, disease-linked clones were relatively rare in peripheral blood.

TCRdb reanalysed the 5' RACE reads using MiXCR and keeps one entry per CDR3 protein. There are 150,000 to 250,000 distinct CDR3 sequences in the sample; around 13% occur only once, and 16% lies in the top ten. V was clipped by 1 base and J by 4 bases; unmatched bases: 4. CDR1 and CDR2 (germline): SGHAT, FQNNGV. The CDR3 has 16 amino acids. This sequence was found in a male donor with ankylosing spondylitis or in good health (not recorded which). The rearrangement links TRBV11-2 to TRBJ2-1; the match to TRBD2 covers 10 bases. Sequenced input: blood, either unsorted or a sorted T cell fraction (not recorded which). The CDR3 bases are TGTGCCAGCAGCTTAGCAGCGGGGGGGTTGTACAATGAGCAGTTCTTC. Amino acids: CASSLAAGGLYNEQFF.